The 30 T cell receptor beta chains below all came from one sample that was sequenced in a study of cytomegalovirus exposure and HLA in healthy donors (dated by TCRdb to 2017 to 2019). Receptor amplification or capture employed the immunoSEQ multiplex PCR assay. For the multiplex PCR, a mixture combining 60 forward primers for TCR Vbeta segments and 13 reverse primers for TCR Jbeta segments was used. As stored in TCRdb, this immuneACCESS dataset retains in-frame rearrangements with V and J assigned. A fraction of the clones does not appear; measured against another copy, unresolved V genes explain less than half of the discrepancy, and the remainder lacks a known reason. Across this sample there are about 160,000 clones, with 80% seen only once. The top ten hold about a tenth of the sample. Specimen: PBMCs. These receptors all come from a man aged 18 to 29 in good health and CMV-seropositive.

CDR3 residues: CASSQDRTGVTDTQYF. The DNA for the CDR3 is TGTGCCAGCAGCCAAGACAGGACGGGAGTCACAGATACGCAGTATTTT. The chain combines TRBV4-2 with TRBJ2-3, with D perhaps TRBD2 (6 bases). Per the germline V gene, CDR1 is LGHNA and CDR2 is YNFKEQ. This CDR3 has 16 amino acids. V lost 0 bases, J lost 2 bases, and 12 bases lay in between.

The chain couples TRBV13 to TRBJ2-7; TRBD1 matches at 8 bases. Trimming cost V 2 bases and J 2 bases; bases outside gene matches: 5. This CDR3 has 15 amino acids. The germline V gene encodes CDR1 PRHDT and CDR2 FYEKMQ (reference sequence). CDR3 sequence reads: CASSLRTGWTYEQYF. The CDR3 DNA follows: TGTGCCAGCAGCTTAAGGACAGGGTGGACCTACGAGCAGTACTTC.

The chain uses TRBV6-1 and TRBJ1-4; D is unresolved. The CDR3 is 10 residues long. Trimming shortened V by 9 bases and J by 7 bases, and 6 bases separated the two germline ends. CDR1 and CDR2 (germline): MNHNS, SASEGT. The CDR3 spells CASRSEKLFF. The CDR3 DNA sequence: TGTGCCAGTAGATCTGAAAAACTGTTTTTT.

V and J are TRBV10-1 and TRBJ2-1, with 10 bases aligning to TRBD2. The germline V gene encodes CDR1 WNHNN and CDR2 SYGVQD (reference sequence). The trim removed 5 bases at V and 5 bases at J, leaving 6 bases unmatched. The CDR3 loop spans 15 amino acids. CDR3 sequence reads: CASSQGTSVHNEQFF. The CDR3 nucleotides read TGCGCCAGCAGTCAGGGGACTAGCGTCCACAATGAGCAGTTCTTC.

This clone was counted a few times. The junction and the germline gene differ at one end; a read error may be behind it. This sample includes further DNA sequences coding for the same CDR3. The chain links TRBV5-1 to TRBJ1-4, with 7 bases aligning to TRBD1. Germline CDR1 reads SGHRS; CDR2 reads YFSETQ. The CDR3 is 15 amino acids. In DNA form, the CDR3 reads TGTGCCAGCAGCTCTAGACAGGGACCAGGGGAAAAACTGTTTTTT. Protein sequence: CASSSRQGPGEKLFF.

The chain uses TRBV11-3 and TRBJ1-1; 10 nucleotides match TRBD1. The germline V gene has CDR1 SGHNT and CDR2 YENEEA. The trim removed 5 bases at V and 4 bases at J, leaving 4 bases unmatched. The CDR3 has 14 residues. As DNA, the CDR3 is TGTGCCAGCAGCCCCTGGACAGGGGGCACTGAAGCTTTCTTT. It translates to CASSPWTGGTEAFF.

This clone was seen more than once but under ten times. The chain links TRBV27 to TRBJ2-7; D perhaps matches TRBD1 (6 bases). V was shortened by 6 bases and J by 1 base, with 10 bases between the two germline ends. CDR3 length: 13 amino acids. Germline CDR1 MNHEY, CDR2 SMNVEV (reference sequence). CDR3 nucleotides: TGTGCCAGCAGCTCGACAGGTTCCTACGAGCAGTACTTC. Translating gives CASSSTGSYEQYF.

The J gene is TRBJ2-7, the V gene TRBV7-9; D is ambiguous. Trimming removed 5 bases at V and 2 bases at J, with 10 bases between. Germline V gene sequence: CDR1 SEHNR, CDR2 FQNEAQ (reference sequence). The CDR3 runs to 13 residues. The CDR3 protein is CASSPWATYEQYF. The CDR3 region has the DNA TGTGCCAGCAGCCCCTGGGCCACCTACGAGCAGTACTTC.

This clone was seen a single time. The rearrangement uses TRBV5-1 and TRBJ2-5, with TRBD2 as a possible D gene (6 bases). The V and J ends lost 2 bases and 3 bases respectively, with 14 bases between them. CDR3 size: 15 residues. Germline V gives CDR1 SGHRS, CDR2 YFSETQ. CDR3 region: CASSFISSVEETQYF. As DNA, the CDR3 is TGCGCCAGCAGCTTTATTTCTAGCGTGGAAGAGACCCAGTACTTC.

The chain carries TRBV6-1 and TRBJ2-7; 7 positions match TRBD2. With 6 bases clipped from V and 0 bases from J, the junction kept 2 bases outside the gene matches. There are 13 residues in the CDR3. Looked up from germline, CDR1 is MNHNS and CDR2 is SASEGT. The CDR3 DNA sequence: TGTGCCAGCAGAGGACTAGACTCCTACGAGCAGTACTTC. Amino acids: CASRGLDSYEQYF.

This chain links TRBV4-2 with TRBJ2-7; D perhaps matches TRBD1 (5 bases). The germline V gene encodes CDR1 LGHNA and CDR2 YNFKEQ. This CDR3 has 15 amino acids. Trimming cost V 3 bases and J 4 bases, with 16 bases left between them. CDR3 amino acids: CASSHPITGIYEQYF. The CDR3 DNA reads as TGTGCCAGCAGCCACCCCATCACAGGAATATACGAGCAGTACTTC.

The chain combines TRBV10-2 with TRBJ2-2; D gene unclear. V lost 5 bases to trimming and J lost 5 bases, with 3 bases between them. This CDR3 spans 11 amino acids. The germline CDR1 and CDR2 sequences are WSHSY and SAAADI. The CDR3, as DNA: TGCGCCAGCAGTCCGACCGGGGAGCTGTTTTTT. Encoded protein: CASSPTGELFF.

This chain joins TRBV19 and TRBJ1-5; a possible D gene is TRBD1 (5 bases). Germline V lookup: CDR1 LNHDA, CDR2 SQIVND (reference sequence). CDR3 size: 15 residues. Trimming pared 4 bases from V and 2 bases from J, leaving 12 bases between. The CDR3 protein is CASSTGGAGNQPQHF. CDR3 coding DNA: TGTGCCAGTAGTACGGGCGGGGCCGGCAATCAGCCCCAGCATTTT.

The CDR3 loop reads CASSPGWGGNTGELFF. The CDR3 bases are TGTGCCAGCTCACCCGGCTGGGGAGGGAACACCGGGGAGCTGTTTTTT. The chain has TRBV18 and TRBJ2-2; the D gene is possibly TRBD2 (6 bases). This CDR3 region has 16 residues. Looked up from germline, CDR1 is KGHSH and CDR2 is LQKENI. V lost 3 bases, J lost 1 base, and 12 bases lay in between.

The V gene is TRBV25-1, the J gene TRBJ2-5; tentatively, D is TRBD1 (5 bases). The CDR3 runs 14 residues. Germline V gene lookup returns CDR1 MGHDK and CDR2 SYGVNS. V was clipped by 2 bases and J by 5 bases, with 12 bases between them. The CDR3 coding sequence is TGTGCCAGCAGTGAAAACAGTTGGGGCGAGACCCAGTACTTC. Its translation is CASSENSWGETQYF.

The genes are TRBV6-5 and TRBJ2-7; 7 bases agree with TRBD2. CDR1 MNHEY and CDR2 SVGAGI come from the germline V gene. This CDR3 region has 15 residues. With V trimmed by 2 bases and J by 0 bases, 4 bases remained unmatched. The CDR3 spells CASSYGLAASYEQYF. DNA of the CDR3: TGTGCCAGCAGTTACGGTCTAGCGGCCTCCTACGAGCAGTACTTC.

This clone was counted only a few times. The gene calls are TRBV6-5 and TRBJ1-3; D might be TRBD1 (6 bases). In germline, CDR1 is MNHEY, CDR2 SVGAGI. V was shortened by 6 bases and J by 16 bases, with 16 bases between the two germline ends. This CDR3 has 11 amino acids. In DNA, the CDR3 is TGTGCCAGCAGAAGTCGTGGACAGAGTTATTTT. Its protein is CASRSRGQSYF.

The rearrangement links TRBV7-8 to TRBJ1-2, with D possibly matching TRBD1 (6 bases). V was shortened by 3 bases and J by 0 bases, with 11 bases between the two germline ends. The CDR3 extends over 15 amino acids. CDR1 and CDR2 from the germline V gene are SGHVS and FQNEAQ. The DNA of the CDR3 is TGTGCCAGCAGCTTCCGACAGGCTACTAACTATGGCTACACCTTC. Its protein is CASSFRQATNYGYTF.

The chain employs TRBV20-1 and TRBJ1-5; unclear D gene. Germline V lookup: CDR1 DFQATT, CDR2 SNEGSKA (reference sequence). The CDR3 has 11 residues. V lost 6 bases and J lost 5, with 8 bases in between. The CDR3 region has the DNA TGCAGTGCGAGCCAGGATCAGCCCCAGCATTTT. Translation: CSASQDQPQHF.

Here the CDR3 reads CASSGTREETQYF. DNA of the CDR3: TGTGCCAGTAGCGGGACTAGAGAAGAGACCCAGTACTTC. The J gene is TRBJ2-5, the V gene TRBV19; 8 nucleotides agree with TRBD2. Germline V lookup: CDR1 LNHDA, CDR2 SQIVND (reference sequence). V was pared by 6 bases and J by 3 bases, with 3 bases of the junction left unmatched. The CDR3 consists of 13 residues.

The chain has TRBV5-4 and TRBJ2-5; tentatively, D is TRBD1 (6 bases). The CDR3 runs to 14 residues. Trimming took off 4 bases at V and 2 bases at J, with 12 bases between the two ends. Germline CDR1 SGHNT, CDR2 YYREEE (reference sequence). The CDR3 bases are TGTGCCAGCAGCGGAACAGGGTCACAAGAGACCCAGTACTTC. Translated: CASSGTGSQETQYF.

J is TRBJ2-3 and V is TRBV7-9; possibly TRBD1 for D (6 bases). The germline CDR1 and CDR2 sequences are SEHNR and FQNEAQ (reference sequence). This CDR3 region has 15 residues. V lost 2 bases to trimming and J lost 4 bases, with 13 bases between them. The DNA for the CDR3 is TGTGCCAGCAGCTTAAGCGCAGGGGACGCAGATACGCAGTATTTT. It translates to CASSLSAGDADTQYF. The whole variable domain, remainder taken from reference TRBV7-9 and TRBJ2-3, is DTGVSQNPRHKITKRGQNVTFRCDPISEHNRLYWYRQTLGQGPEFLTYFQNEAQLEKSRLLSDRFSAERPKGSFSTLEIQRTEQGDSAMYLCASSLSAGDADTQYFGPGTRLTVL.

A few counts support this clone. Distinct nucleotide sequences in the sample also encode this CDR3. This chain connects TRBV6-6 to TRBJ2-1; 14 nucleotides match TRBD2. The CDR3 extends over 16 amino acids. J lost 6 bases, V lost 4 bases, and 5 bases had no gene match. Germline V gives CDR1 MNHNY, CDR2 SVGAGI (reference sequence). The CDR3 sequence is CASSSRTSGRRNEQFF. CDR3 DNA sequence: TGTGCCAGCAGTTCCAGGACTAGCGGGAGGCGCAATGAGCAGTTCTTC.

This chain connects TRBV5-4 to TRBJ2-3; 11 nucleotides match TRBD1. CDR3 length equals 17 residues. J lost 4 bases, V lost 0 bases, and 7 bases had no gene match. Per germline, CDR1 SGHNT and CDR2 YYREEE (reference sequence). The DNA for the CDR3 is TGTGCCAGCAGCTTGGGTCATTGGACAGGGGGCGCAGATACGCAGTATTTT. This codes for CASSLGHWTGGADTQYF.

This clone came up a few times. This chain's CDR3 is CASSPPFRQGMNIQYF. The CDR3 DNA follows: TGTGCCAGCAGCCCGCCCTTCCGGCAGGGGATGAACATTCAGTACTTC. The chain uses TRBV7-9 and TRBJ2-4, with D possibly matching TRBD1 (6 bases). The CDR3 length is 16 residues. Trimming shortened V by 5 bases and J by 7 bases, and 21 bases separated the two germline ends. The germline CDR1 and CDR2 sequences are SEHNR and FQNEAQ (reference sequence).

CDR3 nucleotides: TGTGCCAGCAGTTCCCCCAGGACAGGCAGCCGAGGGACCCAGTACTTC. It yields the protein CASSSPRTGSRGTQYF. This chain connects TRBV27 to TRBJ2-5, with 7 bases lining up with TRBD1. CDR1 and CDR2 (germline): MNHEY, SMNVEV (reference sequence). This CDR3 is built from 16 residues. The trim removed 4 bases at V and 7 bases at J, leaving 15 bases unmatched.

This clone was recorded once. The V call is TRBV7-2, the J call TRBJ1-1, with D maybe TRBD1 (6 bases). The CDR3 has 14 amino acids. V shed 5 bases and J shed 5 bases, with 15 bases lying between them. Germline-derived CDR1 and CDR2 are SGHTA and FQGNSA. The CDR3 here is CASSLTGGDTEAFF. CDR3 in DNA: TGTGCCAGCAGCCTGACAGGCGGAGATACTGAAGCTTTCTTT.

The chain employs TRBV30 and TRBJ1-1; TRBD1 matches at 7 bases. V shed 2 bases, J shed 5 bases, and the junction held 5 bases outside the gene matches. CDR1 GTSNPN and CDR2 SVGIG come from the germline V gene (reference sequence). The CDR3 is 13 residues long. The CDR3 loop reads CAWSRGQLTEAFF. CDR3 DNA: TGTGCCTGGAGTAGGGGGCAATTGACTGAAGCTTTCTTT. Looking up the rest from reference TRBV30 and TRBJ1-1 gives the full variable domain: SQTIHQWPATLVQPVGSPLSLECTVEGTSNPNLYWYRQAAGRGLQLLFYSVGIGQISSEVPQNLSASRPQDRQFILSSKKLLLSDSGFYLCAWSRGQLTEAFFGQGTRLTVV.

CDR3 protein: CASSPSGTLGDIQYF. In DNA, the CDR3 is TGCGCCAGCAGCCCGTCCGGGACACTTGGGGACATTCAGTACTTC. V gene TRBV5-1 combines with J gene TRBJ2-4; D possibly corresponds to TRBD1 (6 bases). V lost 4 bases, J lost 8 bases, and 19 bases lay in between. The CDR3 loop spans 15 amino acids. Germline-derived CDR1 and CDR2 are SGHRS and YFSETQ.

The chain has TRBV7-9 and TRBJ2-7; possibly TRBD1 for D (5 bases). Germline-derived CDR1 and CDR2 are SEHNR and FQNEAQ (reference sequence). CDR3 length equals 14 residues. V was clipped by 1 base and J by 2 bases, with 9 bases between them. CDR3 residues: CASSLGQNTYEQYF. DNA of the CDR3: TGTGCCAGCAGCTTAGGACAGAACACCTACGAGCAGTACTTC.